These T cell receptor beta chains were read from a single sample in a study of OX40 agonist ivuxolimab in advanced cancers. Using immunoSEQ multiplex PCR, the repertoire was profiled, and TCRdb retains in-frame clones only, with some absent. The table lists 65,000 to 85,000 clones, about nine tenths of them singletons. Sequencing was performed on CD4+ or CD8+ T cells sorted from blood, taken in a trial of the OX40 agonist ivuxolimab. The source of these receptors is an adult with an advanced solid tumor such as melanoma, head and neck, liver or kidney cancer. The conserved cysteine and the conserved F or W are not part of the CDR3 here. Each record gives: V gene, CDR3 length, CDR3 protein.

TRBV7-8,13,ASSKDRGGSYEQY
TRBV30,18,AWRYSGTGVFSSYNSPLH
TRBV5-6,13,ASSQAGGGFGELF
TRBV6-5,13,ASSRQGLANEKLF
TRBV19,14,ASSILGGQGRNEQF
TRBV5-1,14,ASSLRLGQGAGELF
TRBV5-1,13,ASSRSPVASYEQY
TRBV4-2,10,ASSPGGSEQY
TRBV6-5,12,ASSATSGGHEQY
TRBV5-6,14,ASSFGPLSGANVLT
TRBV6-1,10,ATKRDVYEQY
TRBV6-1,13,ASSEYSSSTDTQY
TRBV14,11,ASGRGLRGEQF
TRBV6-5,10,ASRSLTYEQY
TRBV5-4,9,ASTLYNEQF
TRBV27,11,ASSHQGSGPQH
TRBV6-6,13,ASSEDRRGNQPQH
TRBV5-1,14,ASSKGLAGGFDTQY
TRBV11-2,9,ASSSTGELF
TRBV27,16,ASSLKTPTPGQGYGYT
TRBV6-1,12,ASTLGLGTGELF
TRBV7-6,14,ASSLRLAGLTDTQY
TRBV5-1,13,ASNPGTVVNTEAF
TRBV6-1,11,ASSAGLAYEQY
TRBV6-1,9,ASSGPRPQH
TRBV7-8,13,ASSNRDRGVTEAF
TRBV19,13,ASRKREGLVGELF
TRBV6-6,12,ASSYQGAENIQY
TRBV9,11,ASSARTVGEQY
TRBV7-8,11,ASSSFLNQPQH
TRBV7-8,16,ASSLRTSGGLETGELF
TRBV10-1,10,ASGPSGDEQF
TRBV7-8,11,ASSAQANYGYT
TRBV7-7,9,ASSSGDEQF
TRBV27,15,ASSKGTASRANYGYT
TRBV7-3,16,ASSPGSRGGFSYNEQF
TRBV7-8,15,ASSGYYRQLAKNIQY
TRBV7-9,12,ASSFVRGDTEAF
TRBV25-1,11,ASSEYTLKTQY
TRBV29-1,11,SVVVGGGNTIY
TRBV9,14,ASSVFGGTAYNEQF
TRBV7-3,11,ASSPLGGETQY
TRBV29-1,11,SAGSGTGYGYT
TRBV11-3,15,ASSPGAYSSETDTQY
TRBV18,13,ASSLRRSRQDEQY
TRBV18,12,ASSPPVTRETQY
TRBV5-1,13,ASSLESASYNEQF
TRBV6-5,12,ASRRGVYNSPLH
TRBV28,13,ASSSVGSFYNEQF
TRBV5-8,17,ASSLGSVKGTARRNTIY
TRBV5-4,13,ASSLRDRTNTEAF
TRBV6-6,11,ASYSRVSSPLH
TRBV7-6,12,ATGTSGLVDEQF
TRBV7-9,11,ASSSLRDYEQY
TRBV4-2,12,ASSQVAGDYEQY